The clone carrying this T cell receptor (beta chain) was observed a handful of times. Its antigen is as yet unknown. At one end, the junction sequence differs from germline, possibly due to a read error. All patients were treatment-naive before thyroid surgery. The data were taken from a study of metastatic and nonmetastatic thyroid tumors. Study in general: Samples came from malignant and benign thyroid patients, and repertoires were compared across blood and tumor or nodule tissue.

General observations from the study: It was reported that TCR beta diversity was significantly higher in malignant thyroid tumors than benign nodules, in blood and tumor.

Germline V CDR1 and CDR2: LNHDA, SQIVND (reference sequence). CDR3 length equals 12 residues. Per the original methods: Researchers built a distant-metastasis classifier for papillary thyroid cancer that drew on CDR3 differences across clinicopathological groups. Using MiXCR, TCRdb re-called clones from the PCR reads. The V and J calls follow TCRdb's processing rather than the paper's. The table has some 41,000 clones, roughly 27% seen once. The gene calls are TRBV19 and TRBJ2-1; 10 nucleotides agree with TRBD2. The TCR sequence derives from a male donor with papillary thyroid cancer or a benign thyroid nodule (not recorded which). Some clones in this sample may be carry-over from other donors' samples. Sequenced sample: blood. CDR3 amino acids: CASSELAGRFIF. In DNA form, the CDR3 reads TGTGCCAGTAGTGAACTAGCGGGGCGTTTTATCTTC.